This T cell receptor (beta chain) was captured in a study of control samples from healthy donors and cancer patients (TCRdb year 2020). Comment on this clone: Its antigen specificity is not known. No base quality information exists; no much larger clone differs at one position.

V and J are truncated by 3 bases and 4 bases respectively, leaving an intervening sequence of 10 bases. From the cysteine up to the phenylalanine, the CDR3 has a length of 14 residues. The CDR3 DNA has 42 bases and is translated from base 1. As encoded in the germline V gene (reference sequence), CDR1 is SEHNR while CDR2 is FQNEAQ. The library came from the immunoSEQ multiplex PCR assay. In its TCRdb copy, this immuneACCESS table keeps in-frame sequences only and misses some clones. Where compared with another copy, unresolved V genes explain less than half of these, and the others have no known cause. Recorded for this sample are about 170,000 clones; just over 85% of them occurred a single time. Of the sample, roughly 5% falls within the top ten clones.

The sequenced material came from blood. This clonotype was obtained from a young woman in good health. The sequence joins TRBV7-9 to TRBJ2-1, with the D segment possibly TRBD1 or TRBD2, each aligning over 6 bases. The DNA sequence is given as TGTGCCAGCAGCTTTGGGGGGCAATACAATGAGCAGTTCTTC. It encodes CASSFGGQYNEQFF.